The entry that follows covers one T cell receptor beta chain sequence. The antigen remains undetermined. The sample belongs to a study of cytomegalovirus exposure and HLA in healthy donors. The CDR3 is 14 residues long. From germline, CDR1 is SGHAT and CDR2 FQNNGV. Trimming removed 4 bases from V and 4 bases from J, with 13 bases in between. Researchers ran the PCR with 60 Vbeta and 13 Jbeta primers. This table comes from immunoSEQ multiplex PCR, and its TCRdb copy is limited to in-frame clones, with some not included. Of about 130,000 clones listed, about three quarters are singletons. Study-wide results and limits: According to a later analysis, most TCR beta chains associated with CMV appeared HLA-restricted.

The sample consisted of PBMCs. The chain has TRBV11-2 and TRBJ1-2; D perhaps matches TRBD1 (6 bases). This clonotype was sampled from a man aged 25 to 40 in good health and CMV-seronegative. Here the CDR3 reads CASSSQQGLYGYTF. For the CDR3, the DNA is TGTGCCAGCAGCTCGCAACAGGGTCTCTATGGCTACACCTTC.